This T cell receptor beta chain appears in the sequencing data of a study of shared clonotypes between healthy human individuals. Study-wide context: A donor's plate count was three for CD4 naive and three for CD4 memory; CD8 naive had two and CD8 memory one.

As concerns this clone: Its specificity is unknown.

Terminally differentiated effector memory CD45RA+ cells were excluded from the naive CD8 cells, which were CD45RO-negative and positively selected for CCR7. Donors were healthy HIV-negative adults without recent acute infections or vaccinations. Nashville, Tennessee was home to all donors, each a Caucasian adult. The repertoire was sequenced with immunoSEQ multiplex PCR; TCRdb's copy has only in-frame clones and lacks some. This repertoire shows more than 600,000 clones, 92% found once; its top ten account for roughly 22%. The study's findings and limits: Naive subsets generally exceeded memory subsets in estimated richness.

The receptor was isolated from a man aged 25 to 40 in good health. The sequenced sample consisted of naive CD8+ T cells sorted from blood.

The CDR3 sequence: CASSESTGVRNTGELFF. CDR3 bases: TGTGCCAGCAGTGAATCCACAGGGGTGAGGAACACCGGGGAGCTGTTTTTT. The rearrangement links TRBV25-1 to TRBJ2-2, with TRBD1 identical over 7 bases. Germline values: CDR1 MGHDK, CDR2 SYGVNS. After removal of 1 base from V and 1 base from J, the junction contained 6 bases not matched to a gene. CDR3 length: 17 amino acids. Variable domain in full (rest from reference TRBV25-1 and TRBJ2-2): EADIYQTPRYLVIGTGKKITLECSQTMGHDKMYWYQQDPGMELHLIHYSYGVNSTEKGDLSSESTVSRIRTEHFPLTLESARPSHTSQYLCASSESTGVRNTGELFFGEGSRLTVL.